This entry lists 13 T cell receptor beta chains sequenced from one sample in a study of vaccination effects on CD4 cells after COVID-19. With roughly 10 days of culture completed, CD4+ T cells were isolated. These TCRs' antigens remain unknown. Assay used: immunoSEQ multiplex PCR; TCRdb lists only in-frame clones, some missing. The sample records 45,000 or so clones, 70% to 80% being singletons. The input for sequencing was CD4+ T cells from PBMCs cultured without peptide, taken before COVID-19 vaccination. The receptor source for this set is a human donor who had a prior SARS-CoV-2 infection.

Here the CDR3 reads CASSPRRTSGIGGNIQYF. The CDR3 nucleotides read TGTGCCAGCAGCCCGAGGCGGACTAGCGGGATCGGTGGCAACATTCAGTACTTC. The chain has TRBV7-9 and TRBJ2-4, with 12 bases fitting TRBD2. V lost 5 bases and J lost 7; bases outside the gene matches: 15. Germline V gives CDR1 SEHNR, CDR2 FQNEAQ (reference sequence). This CDR3 comprises 18 residues.

The chain couples TRBV7-5 to TRBJ1-2; the table's D call, TRBD1, was not checked against the DNA. TRBV7-5 is shown as a pseudogene. This CDR3 is built from 16 residues. The CDR3 protein is CARSSKTARRNYGYTF. CDR3 nucleotide sequence: TGTGCCAGAAGCTCTAAGACAGCACGTCGTAACTATGGCTACACCTTC.

The chain has TRBV5-6 and TRBJ1-3, with D unclear. CDR1 and CDR2 from the germline V gene are SGHDT and YYEEEE. The V gene lost 1 base and the J gene lost 0 bases, with 8 bases spanning the gap. The CDR3 contains 15 residues. The CDR3 here is CASSLIWSSGNTIYF. The CDR3 nucleotides are TGTGCCAGCAGCTTGATATGGAGCTCTGGAAACACCATATATTTT.

J is TRBJ1-5 and V is TRBV6-6; D not certain. Between the trimmed V and J ends, which lost 6 bases and 2 bases, there was a span of 8 bases. The germline V gene has CDR1 MNHNY and CDR2 SVGAGI (reference sequence). The CDR3 has 13 amino acids. Written as DNA, the CDR3 is TGTGCCAGCAGGAGTCGTGGCAATCAGCCCCAGCATTTT. Its protein is CASRSRGNQPQHF.

The chain employs TRBV9 and TRBJ1-3; no clear D gene. The germline CDR1 and CDR2 sequences are SGDLS and YYNGEE. The CDR3 loop spans 13 amino acids. Trimming stripped 4 bases from V and 7 bases from J, with 12 bases between. The CDR3: CASSLDVANTIYF. CDR3 coding DNA: TGTGCCAGCAGCCTGGACGTGGCGAACACCATATATTTT.

The chain joins TRBV29-1 to TRBJ2-1; TRBD2 matches at 7 bases. The CDR3 has 16 amino acids. Unmatched junction bases numbered 16, after V lost 6 bases and J lost 5 bases. The V gene's germline CDR1 is SQVTM and CDR2 ANQGSEA. The DNA for the CDR3 is TGCAGCGTATCTGGGAGAGCGGGGAGCGAGGACAATGAGCAGTTCTTC. Translating gives CSVSGRAGSEDNEQFF.

This clone was detected a few times. The rearrangement links TRBV10-3 to TRBJ1-6; 7 nucleotides align to TRBD1. CDR3 size: 21 residues. V lost 3 bases, J lost 6 bases, and 23 bases stayed unmatched. Germline CDR1 and CDR2: ENHRY and SYGVKD. The CDR3 nucleotides are TGTGCCATCAGTGATCGCAGACAGGGAGGCGGAAGGCAGGGCGGTAATTCACCCCTCCACTTT. Its translation: CAISDRRQGGGRQGGNSPLHF.

This sequence joins TRBV18 and TRBJ2-3, with TRBD2 matching 8 bases. There are 17 residues in the CDR3. Germline V gene lookup returns CDR1 KGHSH and CDR2 LQKENI. V gave up 3 bases and J gave up 5 bases; unmatched junction bases: 13. CDR3 residues: CASSPLGGSGTQDTQYF. The DNA of the CDR3 is TGTGCCAGCTCACCCCTCGGAGGTAGCGGGACCCAAGATACGCAGTATTTT. Supplemented by reference TRBV18 and TRBJ2-3, the full variable domain reads NAGVMQNPRHLVRRRGQEARLRCSPMKGHSHVYWYRQLPEEGLKFMVYLQKENIIDESGMPKERFSAEFPKEGPSILRIQQVVRGDSAAYFCASSPLGGSGTQDTQYFGPGTRLTVL.

The rearrangement joins TRBV5-1 to TRBJ2-7; 9 positions match TRBD1. V was pared by 4 bases and J by 9 bases, with 5 bases of the junction left unmatched. Germline V gene data show CDR1 as SGHRS and CDR2 as YFSETQ. CDR3 size: 12 residues. This chain's CDR3 is CASSGTGSRQYF. The CDR3 DNA reads TGCGCCAGCAGCGGGACAGGGTCCCGGCAGTACTTC.

The chain uses TRBV19 and TRBJ2-1, with TRBD1 as a possible D gene (5 bases). V shed 2 bases and J shed 1 base, with 12 bases lying between them. Germline-derived CDR1 and CDR2 are LNHDA and SQIVND (reference sequence). The CDR3 runs to 16 residues. CDR3 coding DNA: TGTGCCAGTAGTATAAGGCCAGGGCCGTCCTACAATGAGCAGTTCTTC. Protein: CASSIRPGPSYNEQFF.

The chain has TRBV29-1 and TRBJ2-3, with unresolved D. Germline V lookup: CDR1 SQVTM, CDR2 ANQGSEA. This CDR3 contains 10 residues. Trimming took off 3 bases at V and 6 bases at J, with 4 bases between the two ends. The CDR3 DNA reads as TGCAGCGTTGACCGTGATACGCAGTATTTT. This codes for CSVDRDTQYF.

V usage is TRBV5-1 and J usage is TRBJ1-3, with a weak D call TRBD1 (6 bases). The CDR3 loop spans 16 amino acids. Germline V gives CDR1 SGHRS, CDR2 YFSETQ. V lost 0 bases and J lost 3, with 13 bases in between. CDR3 DNA: TGCGCCAGCAGCTTGGTCGGACAGAGGTTTGGAAACACCATATATTTT. This translates into CASSLVGQRFGNTIYF.

This rearrangement joins TRBV20-1 to TRBJ1-4, with no clear D. The CDR3 is 14 residues long. Germline values: CDR1 DFQATT, CDR2 SNEGSKA (reference sequence). V was clipped by 3 bases and J by 8 bases, with 16 bases between them. CDR3 DNA sequence: TGCAGTGCTAGTTCGTTGGCGGCAAACGAAAAACTGTTTTTT. Protein product: CSASSLAANEKLFF.